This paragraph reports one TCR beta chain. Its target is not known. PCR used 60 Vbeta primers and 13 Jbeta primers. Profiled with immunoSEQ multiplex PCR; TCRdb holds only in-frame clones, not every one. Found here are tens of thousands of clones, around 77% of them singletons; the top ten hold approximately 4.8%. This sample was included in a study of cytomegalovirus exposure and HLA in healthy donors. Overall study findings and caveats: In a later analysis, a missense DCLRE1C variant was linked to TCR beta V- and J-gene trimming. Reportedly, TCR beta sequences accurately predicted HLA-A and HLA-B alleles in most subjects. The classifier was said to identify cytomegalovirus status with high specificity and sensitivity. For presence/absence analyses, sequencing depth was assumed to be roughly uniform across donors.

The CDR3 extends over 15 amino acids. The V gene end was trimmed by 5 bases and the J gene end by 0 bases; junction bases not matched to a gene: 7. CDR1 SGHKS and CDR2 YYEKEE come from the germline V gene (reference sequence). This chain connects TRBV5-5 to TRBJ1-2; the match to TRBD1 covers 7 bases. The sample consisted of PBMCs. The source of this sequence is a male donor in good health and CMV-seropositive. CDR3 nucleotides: TGTGCCAGCAGGACAACAGGGGAAACTAACTATGGCTACACCTTC. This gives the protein CASRTTGETNYGYTF.